A single sample gave rise to the 10 T cell receptor beta chains below, sequenced in a study of blood T cell repertoires in COVID-19. Sequenced by immunoSEQ multiplex PCR; TCRdb stores in-frame clones only, minus some. The sample yields approximately 110,000 clones, 85% seen once. What was sequenced was peripheral blood. The receptors here all came from a man aged 35 to 55 with acute or convalescent COVID-19.

The rearrangement uses TRBV7-2 and TRBJ2-1, with D maybe TRBD2 (5 bases). The germline CDR1 and CDR2 sequences are SGHTA and FQGNSA. Between the trimmed V and J ends, which lost 1 base and 11 bases, there was a span of 18 bases. The CDR3 sequence is 15 residues long. CDR3 sequence reads: CASSLGLSAGLKQFF. Here the CDR3 DNA reads TGTGCCAGCAGCTTAGGGCTGTCAGCTGGACTTAAGCAGTTCTTC.

This rearrangement joins TRBV24-1 to TRBJ2-3; tentative D call: TRBD2 (6 bases). The CDR3 is made up of 14 amino acids. CDR1 and CDR2 (germline): KGHDR, SFDVKD. The V end lost 4 bases, the J end lost 6 bases, and 13 bases lay between the germline ends. CDR3 sequence: CATSDPSSVDTQYF. CDR3 DNA sequence: TGTGCCACCAGTGACCCGTCTAGCGTCGATACGCAGTATTTT.

The chain employs TRBV21-1 and TRBJ2-4; no check of the table's D call, TRBD2, against the DNA was made. TRBV21-1 is annotated as a pseudogene. CDR3 length: 17 amino acids. CDR3 DNA sequence: TGTGCCAGCAGCAAAGGCCACGGGGGAAGGAGCAAAAACATTCAGTACTTC. Translated, it gives CASSKGHGGRSKNIQYF.

In this sample, this clone turned up a few times. The chain links TRBV9 to TRBJ2-7; 10 bases map to TRBD1. The V gene's germline CDR1 is SGDLS and CDR2 YYNGEE. The V gene end was trimmed by 3 bases and the J gene end by 6 bases; junction bases not matched to a gene: 12. The CDR3 sequence is 16 residues long. DNA of the CDR3: TGTGCCAGCAGCGCAGGGTCCCAGGGGACAGGGGCCGAGCAGTACTTC. Protein sequence: CASSAGSQGTGAEQYF.

This clone was counted a few times. The CDR3 coding sequence is TGTGCCAGCAGCCAGCCCTCGGGACAGCTCCACTTT. Its translation: CASSQPSGQLHF. This chain uses TRBV3-1 (or the pseudogene TRBV3-2) with TRBJ1-6; 7 positions agree with TRBD1. CDR1 and CDR2 from the germline V gene are LGHDT and YNNKEL (reference sequence). V lost 3 bases, J lost 16 bases, and 6 bases stayed unmatched. The CDR3 contains 12 residues.

The CDR3: CASSSGAATYEQYF. DNA of the CDR3: TGTGCCAGCAGTAGCGGGGCCGCCACCTACGAGCAGTACTTC. The chain employs TRBV5-6 and TRBJ2-7; 8 nucleotides match TRBD2. Germline V gene lookup returns CDR1 SGHDT and CDR2 YYEEEE. V was clipped by 5 bases and J by 2 bases; unmatched bases: 6. The CDR3 sequence is 14 residues long. Using reference TRBV5-6 and TRBJ2-7 for the parts outside the CDR3, the full variable domain is DAGVTQSPTHLIKTRGQQVTLRCSPKSGHDTVSWYQQALGQGPQFIFQYYEEEERQRGNFPDRFSGHQFPNYSSELNVNALLLGDSALYLCASSSGAATYEQYFGPGTRLTVT.

The rearrangement uses TRBV4-1 and TRBJ2-3; a possible D gene is TRBD2 (5 bases). Germline CDR1 is MGHRA and CDR2 is YSYEKL. The CDR3 covers 15 residues. Trimming removed 4 bases at V and 7 bases at J, with 18 bases between. The CDR3 DNA sequence: TGCGCCAGCAGCCGCCTTATCATCGGGGAGAATACGCAGTATTTT. It encodes CASSRLIIGENTQYF.

The V gene is TRBV6-4, the J gene TRBJ2-3, with 8 bases identical to TRBD2. J lost 5 bases, V lost 2 bases, and 6 bases had no gene match. Germline V lookup: CDR1 MRHNA, CDR2 SNTAGT. CDR3 length: 15 amino acids. CDR3 nucleotides: TGTGCCAGCAGTGACCTTCCTAGCGGGCTAGATACGCAGTATTTT. Translated, it gives CASSDLPSGLDTQYF.

The gene calls are TRBV7-9 and TRBJ1-2, with 7 nucleotides matching TRBD1. Germline loops: CDR1 SEHNR, CDR2 FQNEAQ (reference sequence). This CDR3 is built from 15 residues. V shed 4 bases, J shed 0 bases, and the junction held 5 bases outside the gene matches. This CDR3 reads CASSSPRGSNYGYTF. The DNA for the CDR3 is TGTGCCAGCAGCTCCCCCAGGGGGTCTAACTATGGCTACACCTTC.

This clone has only a few counts. V and J are TRBV5-1 and TRBJ1-6; D remains ambiguous. Germline V CDR1 and CDR2: SGHRS, YFSETQ. The V and J ends lost 5 bases and 7 bases respectively, with 10 bases between them. The CDR3 has 13 residues. The CDR3 coding sequence is TGCGCCAGCAGTTCTACTTGGAATTCACCCCTCCACTTT. Encoded protein: CASSSTWNSPLHF.